Included here is one T cell receptor beta chain sequence, with context. As yet, its antigen is unknown. This sample also contains other DNA sequences that code for the same CDR3. Both 60 Vbeta primers and 13 Jbeta primers went into the PCR. Generated by immunoSEQ multiplex PCR, the TCRdb table keeps only in-frame clones and is missing some. The repertoire holds approximately 120,000 clones, 65% to 80% seen once, with about 12% in the top ten. The germline CDR1 and CDR2 sequences are SGHKS and YYEKEE (reference sequence). Losses at the gene ends were 5 bases for V and 3 bases for J; bases not matched to a gene: 17. The CDR3 is 17 residues long. The sample originates from a study of cytomegalovirus exposure and HLA in healthy donors. Study-level points and caveats: A prior analysis recorded that most TCR beta V segments were productive about 87% or about 30% of the time. Roughly uniform depth of sequencing across donors was assumed in presence/absence analyses.

The receptor was isolated from a woman aged 60-70 years in good health and CMV-seropositive. V usage is TRBV5-5 and J usage is TRBJ2-7; 7 bases fit TRBD1. Input material: PBMCs. The CDR3 sequence is CASRPRVLTGTNYEQYF. CDR3 in DNA: TGTGCCAGCAGGCCCCGGGTCCTGACAGGGACCAACTACGAGCAGTACTTC.